This note documents a single T cell receptor (beta chain) sequence. Its antigen remains unknown. Germline lookup yields CDR1 SNHLY and CDR2 FYNNEI. The length of the CDR3 is 11 residues. The V gene lost 6 bases and the J gene lost 7 bases, with 4 bases spanning the gap. Measured with immunoSEQ multiplex PCR; TCRdb has only the in-frame clones, and not every one. The repertoire includes 60,000 to 85,000 clones, around 87% of them detected once, and 0.87% sits in the top ten. The data originate from a study of radiotherapy plus CTLA-4 blockade in lung cancer. Study conclusions and caveats: Response was reportedly best predicted by early blood T cell clone dynamics, with interferon-beta.

The sequencing here drew on peripheral blood, taken from a patient treated with radiotherapy plus ipilimumab. The chain combines TRBV2 with TRBJ1-6; D gene uncertain. The TCR originated in a human donor with non-small cell lung cancer who had stable disease on radiotherapy plus ipilimumab. DNA of the CDR3: TGTGCCAGCAGATCAAATTCACCCCTCCACTTT. This translates into CASRSNSPLHF.